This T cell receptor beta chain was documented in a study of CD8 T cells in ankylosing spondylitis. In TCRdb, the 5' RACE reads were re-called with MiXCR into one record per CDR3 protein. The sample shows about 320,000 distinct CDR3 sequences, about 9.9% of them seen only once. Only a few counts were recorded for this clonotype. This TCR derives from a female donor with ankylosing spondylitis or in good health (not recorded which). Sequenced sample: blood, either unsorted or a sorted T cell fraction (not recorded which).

The CDR3 nucleotides are TGTGCCAGCAGCTTGGACAGCACCTTGAACACTGAAGCTTTCTTT. The encoded protein is CASSLDSTLNTEAFF. This chain uses TRBV12-3 or TRBV12-4 with TRBJ1-1, with TRBD1 as a possible D gene (6 bases). Trimming cost V 6 bases and J 0 bases, with 14 bases left between them. CDR3 length: 15 residues.